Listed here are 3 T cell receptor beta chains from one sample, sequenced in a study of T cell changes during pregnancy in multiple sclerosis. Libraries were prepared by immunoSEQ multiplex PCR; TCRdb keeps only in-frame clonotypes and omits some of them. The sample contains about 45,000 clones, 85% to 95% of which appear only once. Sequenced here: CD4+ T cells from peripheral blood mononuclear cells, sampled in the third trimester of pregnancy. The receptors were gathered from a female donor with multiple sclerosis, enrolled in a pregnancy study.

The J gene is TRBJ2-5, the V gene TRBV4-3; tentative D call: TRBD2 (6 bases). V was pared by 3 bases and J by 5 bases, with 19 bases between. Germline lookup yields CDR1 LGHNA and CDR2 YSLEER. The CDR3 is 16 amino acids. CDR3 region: CASSQHPGDSRETQYF. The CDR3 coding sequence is TGCGCCAGCAGCCAGCACCCGGGAGACAGTAGGGAGACCCAGTACTTC.

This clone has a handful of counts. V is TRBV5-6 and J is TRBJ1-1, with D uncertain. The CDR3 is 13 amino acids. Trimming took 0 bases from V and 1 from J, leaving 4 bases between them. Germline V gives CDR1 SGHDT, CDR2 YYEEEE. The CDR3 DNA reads TGTGCCAGCAGCTTGGGAGGGAACACTGAAGCTTTCTTT. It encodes CASSLGGNTEAFF.

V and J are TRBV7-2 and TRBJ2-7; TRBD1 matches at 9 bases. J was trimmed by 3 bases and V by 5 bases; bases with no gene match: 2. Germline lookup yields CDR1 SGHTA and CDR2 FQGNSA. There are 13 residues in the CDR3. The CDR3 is CASSKDRGYEQYF. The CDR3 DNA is TGTGCCAGCAGCAAGGACAGGGGCTACGAGCAGTACTTC.